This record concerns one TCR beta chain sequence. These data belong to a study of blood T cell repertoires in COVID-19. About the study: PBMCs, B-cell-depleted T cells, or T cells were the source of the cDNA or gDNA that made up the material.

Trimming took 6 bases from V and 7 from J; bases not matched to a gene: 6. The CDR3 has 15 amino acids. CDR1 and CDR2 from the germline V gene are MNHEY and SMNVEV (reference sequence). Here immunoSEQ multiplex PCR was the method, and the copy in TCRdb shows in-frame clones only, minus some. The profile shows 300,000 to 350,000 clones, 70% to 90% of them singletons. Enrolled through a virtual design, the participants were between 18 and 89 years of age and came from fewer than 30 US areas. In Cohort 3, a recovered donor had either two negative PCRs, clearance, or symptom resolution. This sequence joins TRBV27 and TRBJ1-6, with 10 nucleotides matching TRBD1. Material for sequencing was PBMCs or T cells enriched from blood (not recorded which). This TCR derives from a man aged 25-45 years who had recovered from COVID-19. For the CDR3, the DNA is TGTGCCAGCAGGACTCGGACAGGGGGAAATTCACCCCTCCACTTT. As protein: CASRTRTGGNSPLHF.